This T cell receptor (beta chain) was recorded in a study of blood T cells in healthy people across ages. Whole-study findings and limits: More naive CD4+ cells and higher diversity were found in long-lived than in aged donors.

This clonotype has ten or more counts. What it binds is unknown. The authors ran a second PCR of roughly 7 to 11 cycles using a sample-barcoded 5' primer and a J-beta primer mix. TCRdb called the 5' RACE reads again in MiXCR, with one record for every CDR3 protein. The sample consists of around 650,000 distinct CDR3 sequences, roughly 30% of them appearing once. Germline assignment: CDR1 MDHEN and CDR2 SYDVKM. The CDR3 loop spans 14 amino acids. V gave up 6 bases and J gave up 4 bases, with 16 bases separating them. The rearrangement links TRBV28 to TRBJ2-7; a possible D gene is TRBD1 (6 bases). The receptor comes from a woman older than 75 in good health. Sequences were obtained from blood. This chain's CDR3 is CASSRTEKGYEQYF. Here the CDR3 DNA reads TGTGCCAGCAGCCGGACAGAGAAAGGGTACGAGCAGTACTTC.